The 10 T cell receptor beta chains below were found in one sample sequenced in a study of blood T cell repertoires in COVID-19. The method was immunoSEQ multiplex PCR; TCRdb's version includes in-frame clones alone and lacks a portion of them. The sample has roughly 250,000 clones, approximately 87% seen once; the top ten hold roughly 12%. Sequenced material: peripheral blood. The receptors were gathered from a woman in her 30s with COVID-19, enrolled during active disease.

CDR3 sequence (DNA): TGTGCCAGCAGGACAGGATTGAAACAGACGAACTATGGCTACACCTTC. Its protein product is CASRTGLKQTNYGYTF. J is TRBJ1-2 and V is TRBV2; TRBD1 might be the D (6 bases). The germline V gene encodes CDR1 SNHLY and CDR2 FYNNEI. This CDR3 comprises 16 residues. V was trimmed by 6 bases and J by 2 bases, leaving 19 bases between them.

This clone was observed at least ten times. The chain has TRBV7-9 and TRBJ2-3, with 14 bases lining up with TRBD2. Germline V gene data show CDR1 as SEHNR and CDR2 as FQNEAQ (reference sequence). V shed 5 bases, J shed 4 bases, and the junction held 5 bases outside the gene matches. CDR3 length: 16 residues. CDR3 nucleotides: TGTGCCAGCAGCCCGGGACTAGCGGGGGTCGCAGATACGCAGTATTTT. It codes for CASSPGLAGVADTQYF.

This clone was seen just once. The chain couples TRBV21-1 to TRBJ2-7; the tabulated D call, TRBD2, remains unverified against the DNA. TRBV21-1 is noted as a pseudogene. This CDR3 is built from 16 residues. CDR3 nucleotide sequence: TGTGCCAGCAGCAAAGAGGCCCAGCGGGGGGCCTACGAGCAGTACTTC. Translated: CASSKEAQRGAYEQYF.

The CDR3 region has the DNA TGTGCCAGCAGTTTAGCGGTTAACTATGGCTACACCTTC. This translates into CASSLAVNYGYTF. V is TRBV27 and J is TRBJ1-2; D is unclear. V was shortened by 2 bases and J by 1 base, with 5 bases between the two germline ends. Germline V lookup: CDR1 MNHEY, CDR2 SMNVEV (reference sequence). This CDR3 spans 13 amino acids.

This chain connects TRBV5-1 to TRBJ1-1, with D hard to call. The germline V gene has CDR1 SGHRS and CDR2 YFSETQ. Trimming removed 4 bases from V and 1 base from J, with 11 bases in between. CDR3 size: 14 residues. This CDR3 is CASSLFEPNTEAFF. CDR3 DNA sequence: TGCGCCAGCAGCCTATTTGAACCGAACACTGAAGCTTTCTTT.

The chain is built from TRBV5-1 and TRBJ2-1, with 7 bases that match TRBD1. With V trimmed by 0 bases and J by 6 bases, 6 bases remained unmatched. CDR1 SGHRS and CDR2 YFSETQ come from the germline V gene. The CDR3 has 15 amino acids. DNA of the CDR3: TGCGCCAGCAGCTTGGGGGGACAGTACTTCAATGAGCAGTTCTTC. Protein sequence: CASSLGGQYFNEQFF.

The V and J genes are TRBV19 and TRBJ1-1, with 7 bases matching TRBD1. V trimming: 3 bases; J trimming: 6 bases; junction bases outside the gene matches: 7. Germline loops: CDR1 LNHDA, CDR2 SQIVND (reference sequence). The CDR3 has 14 amino acids. CDR3 sequence (DNA): TGTGCCAGTAGTATCCAACAGGGGAAAGCTGAAGCTTTCTTT. This encodes CASSIQQGKAEAFF.

This clone was counted only a few times. The chain recombines TRBV2 with TRBJ2-7; no reliable D call. CDR1 is SNHLY, CDR2 FYNNEI, per germline. V lost 3 bases to trimming and J lost 5 bases, with 5 bases between them. This CDR3 comprises 11 residues. CDR3 region: CASSDYNEQYF. CDR3 DNA sequence: TGTGCCAGCAGTGACTATAACGAGCAGTACTTC.

The V call is TRBV25-1, the J call TRBJ2-5; D not resolved. Looked up from germline, CDR1 is MGHDK and CDR2 is SYGVNS. CDR3 length: 13 residues. The germline V and J ends were trimmed by 3 bases and 7 bases, with 12 bases remaining between them. CDR3: CASSDAQVGTQYF. DNA of the CDR3: TGTGCCAGCAGTGATGCCCAGGTTGGGACCCAGTACTTC.

The V call is TRBV7-8, the J call TRBJ1-6, with D maybe TRBD1 (6 bases). CDR3 size: 16 residues. CDR1 and CDR2 (germline): SGHVS, FQNEAQ. V was trimmed by 5 bases and J by 10 bases, leaving 21 bases between them. The CDR3 region has the DNA TGTGCCAGCAGCACCCCGTCGGGGGGCGTGGAGTCACCCCTCCACTTT. Residues: CASSTPSGGVESPLHF.